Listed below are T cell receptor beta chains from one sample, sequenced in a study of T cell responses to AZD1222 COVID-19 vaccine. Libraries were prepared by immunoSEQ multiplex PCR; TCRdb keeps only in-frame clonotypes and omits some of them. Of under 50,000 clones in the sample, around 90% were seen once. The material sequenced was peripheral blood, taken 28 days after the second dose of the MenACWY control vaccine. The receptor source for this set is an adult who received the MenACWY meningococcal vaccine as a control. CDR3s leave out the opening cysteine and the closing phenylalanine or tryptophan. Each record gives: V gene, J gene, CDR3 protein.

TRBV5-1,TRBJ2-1,ASRAGEGYNEQF
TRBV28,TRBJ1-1,ASSLGGSGGTEAF
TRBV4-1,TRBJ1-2,ASSQDLTGSRGYT
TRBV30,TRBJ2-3,AWSGTSGSTDTQY
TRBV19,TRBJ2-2,ASSIADPTGELF
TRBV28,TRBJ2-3,ASSVTGWVTDTQY
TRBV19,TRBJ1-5,ASSMGTQLNQPQH
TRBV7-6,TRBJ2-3,ASSSRAGVTDTQY
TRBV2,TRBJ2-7,ASTGLGAGEQY
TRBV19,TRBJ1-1,ASSFGVGTEAF
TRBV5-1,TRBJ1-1,ASSLVAGSLNTEAF
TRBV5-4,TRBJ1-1,ASGQGFTEAF
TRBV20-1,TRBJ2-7,SASFVSHYEQY
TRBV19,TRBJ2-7,ASRGGFGEQY
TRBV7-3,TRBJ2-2,ASSLTVAGDTGELF
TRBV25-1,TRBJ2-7,ASSGTGFYEQY
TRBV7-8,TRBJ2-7,ASSLPARHEQY
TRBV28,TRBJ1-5,ASSFVRILVNQPQH
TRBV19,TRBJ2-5,ASGSGSGETQY
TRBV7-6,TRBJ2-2,ASSSEVGGYGTGELF
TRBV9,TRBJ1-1,ASGSSWLNTEAF
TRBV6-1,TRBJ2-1,ASSEGLAGEHEQF
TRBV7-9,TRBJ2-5,ASSYQETQY
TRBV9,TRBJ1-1,ASSVGGSEAF
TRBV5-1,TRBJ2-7,ASSPGTGDYSY
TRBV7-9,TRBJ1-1,ASSLRFMNTEAF
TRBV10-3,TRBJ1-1,AISMSGTEAF
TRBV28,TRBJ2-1,ASSFILAGTEQF
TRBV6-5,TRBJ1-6,ASSGQGMTPLH
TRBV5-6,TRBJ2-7,ASSSRIAVKLEQY
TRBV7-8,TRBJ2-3,ASSFAGGSRTDTQY
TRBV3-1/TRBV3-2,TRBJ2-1,ASSQVNRGYNEQF
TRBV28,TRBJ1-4,ASSFVANEKLF
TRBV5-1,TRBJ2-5,ASSLDSAQETQY
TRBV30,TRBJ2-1,AWSAQGDWQF
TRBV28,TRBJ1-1,ASCSGALNTEAF
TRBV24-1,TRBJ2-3,ATSDLLGTDTQY
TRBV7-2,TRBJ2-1,ASSLTSANEQF
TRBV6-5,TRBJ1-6,ASRNGGGRNSPLH
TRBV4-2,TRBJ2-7,ASSPSGPTGWYEQY
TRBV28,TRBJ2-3,ASRIAGTSGRSDTQY
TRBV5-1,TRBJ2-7,ASSPTGKLYEQY
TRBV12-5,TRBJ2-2,ASGFVDRVTSGRDNTGELF